This T cell receptor beta chain is drawn from a study of radiotherapy plus CTLA-4 blockade in lung cancer (dated by TCRdb to the late 2010s). Study-wide context: Objective responses occurred in roughly 20% of enrolled patients, and about 30% achieved disease control. The full study reports these points: After treatment with radiotherapy and ipilimumab, TCR clones that came from tumors expanded in the peripheral blood. The strongest predictors of response were reported to be early dynamic shifts in blood T cell clones along with a rise in serum interferon-beta following radiation.

Libraries were prepared through the immunoSEQ multiplex PCR assay. Held by TCRdb, this immuneACCESS table contains in-frame sequences only and omits some clones. Under half of the omission traces to an unresolved V gene where checked; the cause of the rest is unknown. The sample table lists roughly 88,000 clones, under 90% of them with a count of one. The ten largest clones capture roughly 0.85% of the sample. In this study, focal radiation therapy paired with CTLA-4 blockade (ipilimumab) was tested in patients who had chemo-refractory metastatic non-small-cell lung cancer. As for this clone: The antigen it binds to is not known. Per-nucleotide qualities are absent, and no much larger clonotype sits a single base away.

The origin of this receptor is a human donor with non-small cell lung cancer who had stable disease on radiotherapy plus ipilimumab. The material was peripheral blood, obtained from a patient treated with radiotherapy plus ipilimumab.

The CDR3 region has the sequence CASSSGQGNQPQHF. The DNA reads TGCGCCAGCAGTTCGGGACAGGGCAATCAGCCCCAGCATTTT. The rearranged chain carries TRBV5-1 and TRBJ1-5, with 8 junctional bases fitting TRBD1. V trim: 5 bases; J trim: 2 bases; unmatched bases: 3. The CDR3 goes from the cysteine to the phenylalanine over 14 residues. Only the CDR3 portion is preserved as DNA: 42 bases, with reading frame beginning at the first base. As encoded in the germline V gene, CDR1 is SGHRS while CDR2 is YFSETQ.